This T cell receptor (beta chain) was found in a study of T cells in Graves' hyperthyroidism and ophthalmopathy. There were TCR beta CDR3 regions amplified from RNA transcripts. RT-PCR in the first round (using the HTBI primer set) targeted the TCR CDR3. Each CDR3 protein is one row after TCRdb ran MiXCR on the multiplex PCR reads. The repertoire has under 400,000 distinct CDR3 sequences, over 12% of them found once; the top ten carry around 20%. CDR3 length equals 12 residues. Germline CDR1 is MDHEN and CDR2 is SYDVKM. V was pared by 1 base and J by 9 bases, with 8 bases between. This clonotype was seen at least ten times. Its antigen is as yet unknown. Study-level points and caveats: Blood also contained most expanded thyroid clonotypes above 0.001. A 13 V-J model separated ophthalmopathy from stable hyperthyroidism. Model-based prediction identified ophthalmopathy a median around 6.5 months prior to its onset.

The sample was blood. The source of this sequence is a woman between 55 and 75 years old with Graves' ophthalmopathy. V and J are TRBV28 and TRBJ2-3, with a weak D call TRBD1 (6 bases). CDR3 protein: CASSLSRGTQYF. As DNA, the CDR3 is TGTGCCAGCAGTTTATCGAGGGGGACGCAGTATTTT.